This is a list of T cell receptor beta chains from one sample in a study of shared clonotypes between healthy human individuals. TCRdb's table, derived via immunoSEQ multiplex PCR, lists solely in-frame clones and lacks some. The repertoire includes a few million clones, around 90% of them detected once, and around 0.14% sits in the top ten. The sample was naive CD4+ T cells sorted from blood. The receptor set was obtained from a man aged 18 to 30 in good health. Both conserved end residues are part of each CDR3.

j_call,v_call,cdr3_aa
TRBJ2-7,TRBV19,CASSIMGGIYHEQYF
TRBJ2-5,TRBV5-1,CASSPGLAGTWYQETQYF
TRBJ1-1,TRBV28,CASSPGERGAFF
TRBJ2-2,TRBV10-3,CAISRTTFPGQGGTGELFF
TRBJ1-6,TRBV30,CAWAPGQGRWSPLHF
TRBJ2-7,TRBV5-1,CASSSVRGSSYEQYF
TRBJ1-1,TRBV18,CASSPSGNMNTEAFF
TRBJ1-5,TRBV10-3,CATDETGIGSSNQPQHF
TRBJ2-7,TRBV6-5,CASSYSGTGPYEQYF
TRBJ1-1,TRBV6-5,CASSSVRTAFF
TRBJ2-6,TRBV5-6,CASSPVGAGASGANVLTF
TRBJ1-4,TRBV6-6,CASSKTGGGNEKLFF
TRBJ1-1,TRBV10-3,CAISEGQGANTEAFF
TRBJ2-2,TRBV28,CASSLSVPGELFF
TRBJ2-3,TRBV19,CASSIGRMEDTQYF
TRBJ2-7,TRBV5-4,CASSLDGGGSYEQYF
TRBJ1-4,TRBV15,CATSDRGPTNEKLFF
TRBJ1-2,TRBV18,CASSIGMAYEGYTF
TRBJ2-7,TRBV5-4,CASSRGTQPYEQYF
TRBJ2-3,TRBV28,CASSLAGGRKDTQYF
TRBJ1-6,TRBV5-8,CASSPGSPTLNSPLHF
TRBJ1-3,TRBV21-1,CASSSGTGRPLSGNTIYF
TRBJ2-1,TRBV18,CASSPPGGALGNEQFF
TRBJ2-7,TRBV7-2,CASSSTSSESSYEQYF
TRBJ1-6,TRBV30,CAWTNRGSYNSPLHF
TRBJ2-5,TRBV5-4,CASSLVLSRETQYF
TRBJ2-7,TRBV29-1,CSVLSGGRSYEQYF
TRBJ1-6,TRBV5-6,CASSLAGTGEAPLHF
TRBJ2-1,TRBV14,CASSPMTGISYNEQFF
TRBJ2-7,TRBV5-4,CASSSGGQLYEQYF
TRBJ2-7,TRBV19,CASRRGTADTYEQYF
TRBJ1-2,TRBV5-4,CASRHWTGNYGYTF
TRBJ2-6,TRBV10-3,CAISERTTVSGANVLTF
NA,TRBV6-5,CASSYGQIHSYEQYF
TRBJ1-1,TRBV5-6,CASSETGDMNTEAFF
TRBJ2-7,TRBV7-2,CASSAGPGGYEQYF
TRBJ1-1,TRBV6-5,CASGRGTEAFF
TRBJ2-5,TRBV5-6,CASQKWGVFQETQYF
TRBJ2-6,TRBV5-1,CASSLLGSGANVLTF
TRBJ2-7,TRBV30,CAWSGTYYEQYF
TRBJ2-2,TRBV2,CASSFLEGTTGELFF
TRBJ2-5,TRBV5-1,CASNVGDPQETQYF
TRBJ1-5,TRBV5-6,CASSQDRGPQHF
TRBJ2-7,TRBV9,CASSVASQGNYEQYF
TRBJ2-3,TRBV7-9,CASSWVSSGRRAQDTQYF
TRBJ2-2,TRBV7-2,CASSLEGGRGTGELFF
TRBJ2-7,TRBV25-1,CASSVTAGSYEQYF
TRBJ1-4,TRBV2,CASRRDGKNEKLFF
TRBJ1-6,TRBV19,CASSIQAARNSPLHF